This TCR beta chain was recovered during a study of shared clonotypes between healthy human individuals. Regarding the study as a whole: Clonotypes shared by all four donors outscored non-shared clonotypes in generation probability. Naive CD4 clonotypes were shared across several donors at about 5%.

Of note for this clone: The antigen is not known.

The CDR3 loop spans 12 amino acids. Germline lookup yields CDR1 SGHVS and CDR2 FNYEAQ. V shed 5 bases and J shed 1 base, with 5 bases lying between them. A split of CD4+ cells into CD45RA+ naive and CD45RA-negative memory subsets was performed. The data were produced by immunoSEQ multiplex PCR, yet TCRdb's version contains in-frame clones alone and is incomplete. The sample holds roughly 2.2 million clones, approximately 95% seen once. The rearrangement uses TRBV7-6 and TRBJ1-1; D not resolved. The sequence derives from a young man in good health. Some clones in this sample may be carry-over from other donors' samples. The sample was naive CD4+ T cells from PBMCs. As for subset: CD45RA+ positively selected. Written as DNA, the CDR3 is TGTGCCAGCAGCCACAGGAACACTGAAGCTTTCTTT. It is translated as CASSHRNTEAFF.